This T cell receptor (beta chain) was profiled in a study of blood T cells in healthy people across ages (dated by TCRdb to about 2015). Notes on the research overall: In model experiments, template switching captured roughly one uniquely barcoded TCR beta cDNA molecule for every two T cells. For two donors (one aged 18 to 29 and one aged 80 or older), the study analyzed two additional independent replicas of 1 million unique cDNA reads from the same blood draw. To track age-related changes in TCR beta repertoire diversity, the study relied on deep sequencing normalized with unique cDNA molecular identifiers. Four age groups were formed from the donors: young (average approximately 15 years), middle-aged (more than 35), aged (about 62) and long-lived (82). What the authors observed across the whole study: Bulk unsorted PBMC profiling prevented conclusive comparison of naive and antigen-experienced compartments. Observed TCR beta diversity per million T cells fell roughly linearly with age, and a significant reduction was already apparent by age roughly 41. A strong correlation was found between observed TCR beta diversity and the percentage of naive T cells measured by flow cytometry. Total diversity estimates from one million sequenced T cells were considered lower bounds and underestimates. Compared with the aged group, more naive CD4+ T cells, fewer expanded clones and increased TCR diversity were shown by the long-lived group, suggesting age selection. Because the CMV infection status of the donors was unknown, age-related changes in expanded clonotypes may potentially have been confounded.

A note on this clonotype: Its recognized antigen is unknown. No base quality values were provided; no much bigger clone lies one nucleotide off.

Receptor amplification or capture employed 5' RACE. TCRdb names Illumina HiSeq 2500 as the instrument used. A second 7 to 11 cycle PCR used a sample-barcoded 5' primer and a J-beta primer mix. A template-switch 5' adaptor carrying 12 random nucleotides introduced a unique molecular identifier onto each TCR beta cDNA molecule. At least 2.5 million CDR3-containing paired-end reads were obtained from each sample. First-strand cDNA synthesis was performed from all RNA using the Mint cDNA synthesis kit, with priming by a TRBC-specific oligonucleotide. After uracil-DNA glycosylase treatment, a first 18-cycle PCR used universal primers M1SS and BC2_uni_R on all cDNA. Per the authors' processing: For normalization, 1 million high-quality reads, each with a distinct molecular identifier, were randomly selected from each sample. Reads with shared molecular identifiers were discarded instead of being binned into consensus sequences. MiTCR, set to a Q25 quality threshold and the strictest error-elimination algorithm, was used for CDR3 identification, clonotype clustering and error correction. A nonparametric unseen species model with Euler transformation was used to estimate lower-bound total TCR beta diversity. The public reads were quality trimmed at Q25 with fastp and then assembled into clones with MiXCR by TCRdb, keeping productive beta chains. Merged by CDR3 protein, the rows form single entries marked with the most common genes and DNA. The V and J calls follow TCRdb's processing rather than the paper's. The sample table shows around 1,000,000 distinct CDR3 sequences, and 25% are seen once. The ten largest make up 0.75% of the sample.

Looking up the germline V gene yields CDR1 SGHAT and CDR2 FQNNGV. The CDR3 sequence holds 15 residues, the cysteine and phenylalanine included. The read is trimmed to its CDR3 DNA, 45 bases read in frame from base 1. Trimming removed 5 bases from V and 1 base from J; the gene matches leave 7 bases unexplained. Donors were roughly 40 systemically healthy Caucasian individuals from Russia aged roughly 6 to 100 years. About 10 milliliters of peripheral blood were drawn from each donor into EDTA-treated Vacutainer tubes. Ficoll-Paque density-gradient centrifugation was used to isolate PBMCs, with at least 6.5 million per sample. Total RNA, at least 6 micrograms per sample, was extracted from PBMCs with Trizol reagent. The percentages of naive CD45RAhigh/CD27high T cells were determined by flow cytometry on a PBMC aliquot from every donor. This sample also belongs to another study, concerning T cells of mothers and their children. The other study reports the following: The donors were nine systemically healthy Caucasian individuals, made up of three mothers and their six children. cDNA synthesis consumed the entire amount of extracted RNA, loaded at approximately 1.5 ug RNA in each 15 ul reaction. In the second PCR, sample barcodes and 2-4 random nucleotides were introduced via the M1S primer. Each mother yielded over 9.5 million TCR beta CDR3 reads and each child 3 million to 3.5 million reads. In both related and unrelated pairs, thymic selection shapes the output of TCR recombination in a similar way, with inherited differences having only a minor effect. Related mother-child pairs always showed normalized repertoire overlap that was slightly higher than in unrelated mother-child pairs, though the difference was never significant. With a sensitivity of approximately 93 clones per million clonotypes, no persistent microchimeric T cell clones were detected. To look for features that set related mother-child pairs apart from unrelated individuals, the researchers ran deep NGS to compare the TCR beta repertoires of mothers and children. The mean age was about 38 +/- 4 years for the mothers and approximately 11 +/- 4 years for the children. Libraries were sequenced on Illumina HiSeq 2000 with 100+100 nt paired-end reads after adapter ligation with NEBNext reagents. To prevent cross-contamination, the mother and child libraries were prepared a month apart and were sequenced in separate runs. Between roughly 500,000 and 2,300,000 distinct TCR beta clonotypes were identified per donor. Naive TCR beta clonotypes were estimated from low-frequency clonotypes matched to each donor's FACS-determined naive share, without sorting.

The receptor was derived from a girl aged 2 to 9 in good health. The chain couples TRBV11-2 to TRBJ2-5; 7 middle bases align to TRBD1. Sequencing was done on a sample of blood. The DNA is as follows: TGTGCCAGCAGCACCCTCCGGGACAGCCAAGAGACCCAGTACTTC. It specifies CASSTLRDSQETQYF.